The present TCR beta chain was sequenced within a study of control samples from healthy donors and cancer patients (dated by TCRdb to the early 2020s). Trimming takes 4 bases from V and 0 bases from J, and the germline ends sit 12 bases apart. Counted from cysteine to phenylalanine, this CDR3 has 16 amino acids. Only the CDR3 DNA is retained, 48 bases long and in frame from the first base. CDR1 and CDR2 were assigned from the germline V gene (reference sequence) as LNHDA and SQIVND. In the case of this clone: What this receptor recognizes is not known. Per-nucleotide qualities are absent, and no much larger clonotype sits a single base away.

Library creation used the immunoSEQ multiplex PCR assay. In TCRdb, the immuneACCESS table is reduced to in-frame sequences with V and J assigned. These tables do not hold every clone; where another copy was compared, an unresolved V gene accounts for under half, and the others remain unexplained. Counted in this sample were some 120,000 clones; around nine tenths of them appeared once. Jointly, the top ten make up approximately 3.2% of the sample. Sequenced: blood. The V and J genes are TRBV19 and TRBJ1-4; the D gene assignment is ambiguous. The sequence was obtained from a man aged 50 or older in good health. The CDR3 loop reads CASSTIARATNEKLFF. The sequence in DNA is TGTGCCAGTAGTACGATAGCCCGGGCAACTAATGAAAAACTGTTTTTT.